This T cell receptor (beta chain) is from a study of identical twins. Every sampled donor was Caucasian and healthy. In TCRdb, the 5' RACE reads were re-called with MiXCR into one record per CDR3 protein. Found here are about 480,000 distinct CDR3 sequences, over 12% of them singletons; the top ten hold around 0.48%. There are 13 residues in the CDR3. The ends were cut back, 0 bases at V and 6 bases at J, with 9 bases in the middle. Germline values: CDR1 SGHTA, CDR2 FQGNSA. These data were likewise used in another study, on yellow fever vaccine responses in identical twins.

The sequenced sample was CD4+ T cells sorted from blood. The chain recombines TRBV7-2 with TRBJ2-7; a weak D match, TRBD2 (6 bases). The source of this sequence is a woman under 30 in good health. CDR3 DNA: TGTGCCAGCAGCTTAGCGGGAGGCCGCGAGCAGTACTTC. Its protein is CASSLAGGREQYF.